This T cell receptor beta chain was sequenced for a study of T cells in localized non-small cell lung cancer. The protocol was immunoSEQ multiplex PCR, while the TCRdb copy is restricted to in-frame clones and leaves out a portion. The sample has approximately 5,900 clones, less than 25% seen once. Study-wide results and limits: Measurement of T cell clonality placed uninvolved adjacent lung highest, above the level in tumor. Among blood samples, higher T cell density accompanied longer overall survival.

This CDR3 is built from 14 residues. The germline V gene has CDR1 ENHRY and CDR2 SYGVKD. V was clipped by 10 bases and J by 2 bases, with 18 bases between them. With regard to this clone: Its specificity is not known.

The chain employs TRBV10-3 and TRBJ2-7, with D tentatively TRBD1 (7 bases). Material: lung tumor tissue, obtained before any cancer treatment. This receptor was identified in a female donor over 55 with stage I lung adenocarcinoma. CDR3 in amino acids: CATHPGGHTYEQYF. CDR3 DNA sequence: TGTGCCACCCATCCAGGGGGGCACACCTACGAGCAGTACTTC.